These T cell receptor beta chains were read from a single sample in a study of blood T cell repertoires in COVID-19. The data were produced by immunoSEQ multiplex PCR, yet TCRdb's version contains in-frame clones alone and is incomplete. The repertoire holds roughly 260,000 clones, with about 88% as singletons. The sample was peripheral blood. The receptors derive from a man in his sixties who had recovered from COVID-19. The CDR3 runs from the conserved cysteine through the conserved F or W. A D gene is named only where the DNA matches it firmly. Clone size is stated in some rows and not others, as once, few, many or a class when expanded.

clone size: once; V gene: TRBV10-3; D gene: -; J gene: TRBJ1-3; CDR3 protein: CAISDTTHFGGPGISGNTIYF; CDR3 DNA: TGTGCCATCAGCGACACTACCCATTTCGGAGGTCCAGGCATCTCTGGAAACACCATATATTTT
clone size: -; V gene: TRBV7-9; D gene: TRBD1; J gene: TRBJ2-7; CDR3 protein: CASSSRQGAYSEQYF; CDR3 DNA: TGTGCCAGCAGCTCCCGACAGGGGGCCTACAGTGAGCAGTACTTC
clone size: -; V gene: TRBV10-1; D gene: TRBD1; J gene: TRBJ1-4; CDR3 protein: CASRSGQGGLGEKLFF; CDR3 DNA: TGCGCCAGCAGAAGCGGACAGGGTGGTTTGGGTGAAAAACTGTTTTTT
clone size: -; V gene: TRBV6-5; D gene: TRBD1; J gene: TRBJ1-1; CDR3 protein: CASLWQGAGAFF; CDR3 DNA: TGTGCCAGCCTATGGCAGGGGGCTGGAGCTTTCTTT
clone size: -; V gene: TRBV2; D gene: TRBD1; J gene: TRBJ2-1; CDR3 protein: CASSQGQGYNEQFF; CDR3 DNA: TGTGCCAGCAGCCAGGGACAGGGCTACAATGAGCAGTTCTTC
clone size: -; V gene: TRBV12-3/TRBV12-4; D gene: -; J gene: TRBJ2-1; CDR3 protein: CASRLADSEQFF; CDR3 DNA: TGTGCCAGCAGACTGGCCGACAGTGAGCAGTTCTTC
clone size: -; V gene: TRBV7-9; D gene: -; J gene: TRBJ2-1; CDR3 protein: CASSFSTTNEQFF; CDR3 DNA: TGTGCCAGCAGCTTTAGCACCACCAATGAGCAGTTCTTC
clone size: once; V gene: TRBV3-1/TRBV3-2; D gene: -; J gene: TRBJ1-1; CDR3 protein: CASSQGGNTEAFF; CDR3 DNA: TGTGCCAGCAGCCAGGGGGGGAACACTGAAGCTTTCTTT
clone size: -; V gene: TRBV10-2; D gene: TRBD2; J gene: TRBJ2-1; CDR3 protein: CASSALAGGPGEQFF; CDR3 DNA: TGCGCCAGCAGTGCTCTAGCGGGGGGGCCTGGTGAGCAGTTCTTC
clone size: -; V gene: TRBV5-4; D gene: TRBD1; J gene: TRBJ2-7; CDR3 protein: CASSIRQGSYEQYF; CDR3 DNA: TGTGCCAGCAGCATACGACAGGGTTCCTACGAGCAGTACTTC
clone size: -; V gene: TRBV5-1; D gene: TRBD1; J gene: TRBJ2-4; CDR3 protein: CASGDRYKNIQYF; CDR3 DNA: TGCGCCAGCGGGGACAGGTACAAAAACATTCAGTACTTC
clone size: -; V gene: TRBV11-2; D gene: TRBD2; J gene: TRBJ2-7; CDR3 protein: CASSLDPSGAYEQYF; CDR3 DNA: TGTGCCAGCAGCTTAGATCCTAGCGGGGCATACGAGCAGTACTTC
clone size: -; V gene: TRBV5-5; D gene: -; J gene: TRBJ1-1; CDR3 protein: CASSFRAYTEAFF; CDR3 DNA: TGTGCCAGCAGCTTCAGGGCTTACACTGAAGCTTTCTTT
clone size: -; V gene: TRBV19; D gene: TRBD1; J gene: TRBJ1-2; CDR3 protein: CASSIAGQGKVGYTF; CDR3 DNA: TGTGCCAGTAGTATAGCAGGACAGGGCAAGGTTGGCTACACCTTC
clone size: -; V gene: TRBV7-8; D gene: -; J gene: TRBJ2-7; CDR3 protein: CASSLASFSHFSYEQYF; CDR3 DNA: TGTGCCAGCAGCTTAGCTTCTTTCTCACATTTTTCCTACGAGCAGTACTTC
clone size: -; V gene: TRBV9; D gene: -; J gene: TRBJ2-1; CDR3 protein: CASSSRTASSYNEQFF; CDR3 DNA: TGTGCCAGCAGCTCCCGGACAGCGAGCTCCTACAATGAGCAGTTCTTC
clone size: -; V gene: TRBV15; D gene: TRBD1; J gene: TRBJ2-5; CDR3 protein: CATSRDRAKAPQETQYF; CDR3 DNA: TGTGCCACCAGCAGGGACAGGGCAAAGGCCCCTCAAGAGACCCAGTACTTC
clone size: -; V gene: TRBV10-2; D gene: -; J gene: TRBJ2-7; CDR3 protein: CASSESGRHYEQYF; CDR3 DNA: TGCGCCAGCAGTGAGTCGGGGAGGCACTACGAGCAGTACTTC
clone size: -; V gene: TRBV4-2; D gene: TRBD1; J gene: TRBJ1-5; CDR3 protein: CASSQDGTGNNQPQHF; CDR3 DNA: TGTGCCAGCAGCCAAGATGGGACAGGGAACAATCAGCCCCAGCATTTT
clone size: -; V gene: TRBV6-2/TRBV6-3; D gene: TRBD1; J gene: TRBJ1-5; CDR3 protein: CASSRRQGADQPQHF; CDR3 DNA: TGTGCCAGCAGTCGCCGACAGGGGGCGGATCAGCCCCAGCATTTT